Following are 18 T cell receptor beta chains from one sample sequenced in a study of early T cells in non-severe SARS-CoV-2 infection (dated by TCRdb to the early 2020s). The method was 5' RACE. Sequencing relied on a NextSeq 500. TCRdb reworked the public reads: Q25 trimming with fastp, MiXCR clone assembly, productive beta chains retained. Identical CDR3 proteins give one entry, which carries the most common genes and DNA. Within this sample are 80,000 or so distinct CDR3 sequences, with approximately 11% of them counted one time only. 12% of the sample comes from the top ten. The input for sequencing was whole blood, taken at baseline. The receptors were sampled from an adult who was a healthcare worker with PCR-confirmed SARS-CoV-2 infection or an uninfected control (not recorded which).

This clonotype was counted a few times. This chain uses TRBV4-2 with TRBJ2-3; tentatively, D is TRBD1 or TRBD2 (5 bases each). The V end lost 3 bases, the J end lost 0 bases, and 13 bases lay between the germline ends. The CDR3 has 16 residues. Germline-derived CDR1 and CDR2 are LGHNA and YNFKEQ. Here the CDR3 reads CASSQGTDTSTDTQYF. As DNA, the CDR3 is TGTGCCAGCAGCCAGGGGACGGATACTAGCACAGATACGCAGTATTTT.

The gene calls are TRBV15 and TRBJ1-6; 8 nucleotides line up with TRBD1. J gave up 7 bases and V 3 bases, and 11 bases lay outside the gene matches. Germline-derived CDR1 and CDR2 are LNHNV and YYDKDF (reference sequence). This CDR3 region has 17 residues. The CDR3 DNA reads TGTGCCACCAGCAGGGACAGGGCGGTGTTAGGGAATTCACCCCTCCACTTT. Residues: CATSRDRAVLGNSPLHF.

This clonotype has only a few counts. The chain recombines TRBV6-2 or TRBV6-3 with TRBJ2-3; D is uncertain. Deletions cut 0 bases from V and 5 bases from J, with 9 bases between. CDR3 length: 14 residues. Germline values: CDR1 MNHEY, CDR2 SVGEGT. In nucleotides, the CDR3 is TGTGCCAGCAGTTACTCGAAGTGGGTAGATACGCAGTATTTT. It yields the protein CASSYSKWVDTQYF.

Concerning this clonotype itself: Just one base apart from a much larger clone, this may be a read error. The V call is TRBV7-8, the J call TRBJ2-2; D is unclear. There are 15 residues in the CDR3. Looked up from germline, CDR1 is SGHVS and CDR2 is FQNEAQ. V dropped 7 bases and J dropped 3 bases, with 15 bases sitting between them. CDR3 loop: CASTFARIDTGELFF. The CDR3 DNA is TGTGCCAGCACCTTCGCTCGGATTGACACCGGGGAGCTGTTTTTT.

In the case of this clonotype: A much bigger clone sits one base away, suggesting this may be a read error. CDR3 in amino acids: CASSPDLGGVDYGYTF. In nucleotides, the CDR3 is TGCGCCAGCAGCCCGGATCTGGGGGGAGTCGACTATGGCTACACCTTC. The rearrangement uses TRBV5-1 and TRBJ1-2, with D possibly TRBD1 on 5 matching bases. The germline CDR1 and CDR2 sequences are SGHRS and YFSETQ. CDR3 length: 16 amino acids. V was clipped by 4 bases and J by 3 bases, with 19 bases between them.

The chain has TRBV5-1 and TRBJ2-5, with TRBD2 identical over 9 bases. The CDR3 covers 15 residues. After removal of 1 base from V and 2 bases from J, the junction contained 3 bases not matched to a gene. From germline, CDR1 is SGHRS and CDR2 YFSETQ. CDR3 nucleotides: TGCGCCAGCAGCTTGACTAGCGGGCGTCAAGAGACCCAGTACTTC. Amino acid sequence: CASSLTSGRQETQYF.

V usage is TRBV5-1 and J usage is TRBJ2-4, with D perhaps TRBD2 (5 bases). Trimming took 5 bases from V and 1 from J, leaving 13 bases between them. From germline, CDR1 is SGHRS and CDR2 YFSETQ. The CDR3 length is 15 residues. The DNA of the CDR3 is TGCGCCAGCAGAGGTAGCGCCTTGGCCAAAAACATTCAGTACTTC. Its protein product is CASRGSALAKNIQYF. Full variable domain (missing parts from reference TRBV5-1 and TRBJ2-4): KAGVTQTPRYLIKTRGQQVTLSCSPISGHRSVSWYQQTPGQGLQFLFEYFSETQRNKGNFPGRFSGRQFSNSRSEMNVSTLELGDSALYLCASRGSALAKNIQYFGAGTRLSVL.

V usage is TRBV7-9 and J usage is TRBJ1-3; D is undetermined. Deletions cut 5 bases from V and 2 bases from J, with 13 bases between. In germline, CDR1 is SEHNR, CDR2 FQNEAQ (reference sequence). There are 15 residues in the CDR3. This CDR3 reads CASSGGSGTGNTIYF. As DNA, the CDR3 is TGTGCCAGCAGCGGAGGGTCCGGGACTGGAAACACCATATATTTT.

This clonotype was observed at least ten times. The chain joins TRBV6-4 to TRBJ2-1; D gene uncertain. Germline values: CDR1 MRHNA, CDR2 SNTAGT. The CDR3 sequence is 17 residues long. Trimming stripped 5 bases from V and 2 bases from J, with 19 bases between. The CDR3 reads CASSYKFPRTPYNEQFF. The DNA of the CDR3 is TGTGCCAGCAGTTACAAGTTTCCCCGCACCCCCTACAATGAGCAGTTCTTC.

CDR3 DNA sequence: TGTGCCAGCAGCTCCAACCTAGCGGGGGGATACAATGAGCAGTTCTTC. It translates to CASSSNLAGGYNEQFF. The chain joins TRBV7-2 to TRBJ2-1; 11 nucleotides match TRBD2. The CDR3 runs 16 residues. Germline V gene lookup returns CDR1 SGHTA and CDR2 FQGNSA. V trimming: 4 bases; J trimming: 4 bases; junction bases outside the gene matches: 6.

The chain has TRBV29-1 and TRBJ2-1; perhaps D is TRBD1 or TRBD2 (7 bases each). The CDR3 consists of 14 residues. Trimming took off 6 bases at V and 7 bases at J, with 19 bases between the two ends. CDR1 is SQVTM, CDR2 ANQGSEA, per germline. CDR3 nucleotides: TGCAGCGTACGGCAGGGGGGGTTATCTAATGAGCAGTTCTTC. Its translation: CSVRQGGLSNEQFF.

This clonotype was found many times. V is TRBV30 and J is TRBJ1-3, with no clear D. Per the germline V gene, CDR1 is GTSNPN and CDR2 is SVGIG (reference sequence). V lost 4 bases to trimming and J lost 2 bases, with 12 bases between them. The CDR3 totals 14 residues. CDR3 sequence: CAWNRAVTGNTIYF. CDR3 sequence (DNA): TGTGCCTGGAACCGGGCAGTCACTGGAAACACCATATATTTT.

The V and J genes are TRBV11-2 and TRBJ1-1, with D uncertain. Germline V lookup: CDR1 SGHAT, CDR2 FQNNGV. Trimming left V 3 bases short and J 5 bases short, with 10 bases between. The CDR3 has 13 residues. DNA for the CDR3: TGTGCCAGCAGCTTCGGGGATTTGACTGAAGCTTTCTTT. Its protein is CASSFGDLTEAFF. Together with reference TRBV11-2 and TRBJ1-1, the CDR3 gives the full variable domain: EAGVAQSPRYKIIEKRQSVAFWCNPISGHATLYWYQQILGQGPKLLIQFQNNGVVDDSQLPKDRFSAERLKGVDSTLKIQPAKLEDSAVYLCASSFGDLTEAFFGQGTRLTVV.

The chain recombines TRBV18 with TRBJ2-7, with unresolved D. V lost 6 bases to trimming and J lost 2 bases, with 14 bases between them. The CDR3 runs to 14 residues. Germline V gene lookup returns CDR1 KGHSH and CDR2 LQKENI. CDR3 in amino acids: CASSAYADAYEQYF. In DNA, the CDR3 is TGTGCCAGCTCCGCCTACGCGGATGCCTACGAGCAGTACTTC. Complete variable domain (other parts from reference TRBV18 and TRBJ2-7): NAGVMQNPRHLVRRRGQEARLRCSPMKGHSHVYWYRQLPEEGLKFMVYLQKENIIDESGMPKERFSAEFPKEGPSILRIQQVVRGDSAAYFCASSAYADAYEQYFGPGTRLTVT.

This clonotype turned up a few times. This sequence joins TRBV12-3 or TRBV12-4 and TRBJ1-5, with D possibly being TRBD1 (6 bases). This CDR3 is built from 15 residues. V was pared by 1 base and J by 3 bases, with 10 bases between. The CDR3 sequence: CASSLGTVINQPQHF. DNA of the CDR3: TGTGCCAGCAGTTTAGGGACAGTTATCAATCAGCCCCAGCATTTT.

This clonotype has more than one count but fewer than ten. The chain uses TRBV7-2 and TRBJ1-1; D perhaps matches TRBD1 (6 bases). This CDR3 is built from 14 residues. Germline V lookup: CDR1 SGHTA, CDR2 FQGNSA. V lost 5 bases, J lost 2 bases, and 12 bases lay in between. CDR3 sequence (DNA): TGTGCCAGCAGCAGAACCGGGACAAACACTGAAGCTTTCTTT. Protein sequence: CASSRTGTNTEAFF. Full variable domain (missing parts from reference TRBV7-2 and TRBJ1-1): GAGVSQSPSNKVTEKGKDVELRCDPISGHTALYWYRQSLGQGLEFLIYFQGNSAPDKSGLPSDRFSAERTGGSVSTLTIQRTQQEDSAVYLCASSRTGTNTEAFFGQGTRLTVV.

The chain joins TRBV7-9 to TRBJ1-1; D call uncertain. V lost 1 base and J lost 5, with 11 bases in between. The germline V gene has CDR1 SEHNR and CDR2 FQNEAQ (reference sequence). The CDR3 has 14 amino acids. DNA for the CDR3: TGTGCCAGCAGCTTAGAGGTCAGTTTTACTGAAGCTTTCTTT. Translated, it gives CASSLEVSFTEAFF. Full variable domain (remainder filled in from reference TRBV7-9 and TRBJ1-1): DTGVSQNPRHKITKRGQNVTFRCDPISEHNRLYWYRQTLGQGPEFLTYFQNEAQLEKSRLLSDRFSAERPKGSFSTLEIQRTEQGDSAMYLCASSLEVSFTEAFFGQGTRLTVV.

This clonotype was observed many times. The V gene is TRBV13, the J gene TRBJ2-1; no clear D gene. Looked up from germline, CDR1 is PRHDT and CDR2 is FYEKMQ (reference sequence). Trimming removed 5 bases from V and 7 bases from J, with 18 bases in between. The CDR3 totals 15 residues. CDR3 DNA sequence: TGTGCCAGCAGCCCCTATAGTCAAAGTCAAAATGAGCAGTTCTTC. Translation gives CASSPYSQSQNEQFF. Based on the CDR3 plus reference TRBV13 and TRBJ2-1, the full variable domain is AAGVIQSPRHLIKEKRETATLKCYPIPRHDTVYWYQQGPGQDPQFLISFYEKMQSDKGSIPDRFSAQQFSDYHSELNMSSLELGDSALYFCASSPYSQSQNEQFFGPGTRLTVL.